This TCR beta chain was identified in a study of shared clonotypes between healthy human individuals. Data came from immunoSEQ multiplex PCR; TCRdb stores just in-frame clones and leaves some out. There are 550,000 to 600,000 clones in the sample; just over 75% occur only once, and around 13% lies in the top ten. With 1 base removed from V and 5 bases from J, the gap between germline ends came to 11 bases. The CDR3 loop spans 15 amino acids. Germline CDR1 is KGHSH and CDR2 is LQKENI. This TCR derives from a woman between 40 and 55 years old in good health. Some clones in this sample may be carry-over from other donors' samples. The chain has TRBV18 and TRBJ2-2; D may be TRBD1 (6 bases). Sequencing was carried out using PBMCs. CDR3: CASSPQGDGTGELFF. In DNA, the CDR3 is TGTGCCAGCTCACCACAGGGGGACGGAACCGGGGAGCTGTTTTTT.